These 26 T cell receptor beta chains came from one sample sequenced in a study of blood T cells in healthy people across ages. Together with a sample-barcoded 5' primer, a J-beta primer mix was included in a second PCR lasting about 6 to 11 cycles. TCRdb fed the 5' RACE reads into MiXCR, producing one record per CDR3 protein. The sample holds about 690,000 distinct CDR3 sequences, less than 45% seen once. The sequencing sample was made of blood. The source of these receptors is an elderly man in good health.

The J gene is TRBJ1-4, the V gene TRBV15; D gene ambiguous. The germline V gene encodes CDR1 LNHNV and CDR2 YYDKDF (reference sequence). The CDR3 totals 18 residues. Trimming left V 0 bases short and J 4 bases short, with 18 bases between. The CDR3 region is CATSRDILNPQLNEKLFF. CDR3 DNA sequence: TGTGCCACCAGCAGAGATATACTCAACCCGCAACTTAATGAAAAACTGTTTTTT.

This clonotype was counted a few times. This sequence joins TRBV4-3 and TRBJ2-2, with a tentative D call TRBD1 (6 bases). Germline CDR1 and CDR2: LGHNA and YSLEER. V was clipped by 2 bases and J by 3 bases, with 10 bases between them. The CDR3 is made up of 15 amino acids. The CDR3 DNA reads TGCGCCAGCAGCCAACACTACAGGGACACCGGGGAGCTGTTTTTT. This encodes CASSQHYRDTGELFF.

This clonotype was seen a few times. This chain uses TRBV7-2 with TRBJ2-3; TRBD2 is a possible D gene (6 bases). The germline V and J ends were trimmed by 2 bases and 1 base, with 10 bases remaining between them. This CDR3 comprises 15 residues. Germline V CDR1 and CDR2: SGHTA, FQGNSA. The CDR3 coding sequence is TGTGCCAGCAGCTTATGGGCTAGCGGCACAGATACGCAGTATTTT. It codes for CASSLWASGTDTQYF.

In its sample, this clonotype was seen many times. The chain couples TRBV7-9 to TRBJ1-1, with unresolved D. V was shortened by 2 bases and J by 0 bases, with 1 base between the two germline ends. CDR3 length equals 12 residues. The germline V gene has CDR1 SEHNR and CDR2 FQNEAQ (reference sequence). CDR3 loop: CASSLMNTEAFF. CDR3 bases: TGTGCCAGCAGCTTAATGAACACTGAAGCTTTCTTT.

The table lists this clonotype with a count of one. The J gene is TRBJ1-1, the V gene TRBV12-5; tentatively, D is TRBD1 (6 bases). In germline, CDR1 is LGHNT, CDR2 FRNRAP. V shed 2 bases and J shed 3 bases, with 19 bases lying between them. CDR3 length: 17 amino acids. CDR3 nucleotide sequence: TGTGCTAGTGGTTTGCCTAACAGGGTAGGAAGGTACACTGAAGCTTTCTTT. Translation gives CASGLPNRVGRYTEAFF.

This clonotype appeared many times. It may be a read error: a sequence one base away is much more abundant. The rearrangement joins TRBV3-1 to TRBJ2-7; tentatively, D is TRBD1 (5 bases). Germline CDR1 LGHDT, CDR2 YNNKEL (reference sequence). CDR3 length equals 13 residues. V dropped 4 bases and J dropped 6 bases, with 13 bases sitting between them. CDR3 protein: CASSRGRGGEQYF. CDR3 nucleotides: TGTGCCAGCAGCCGAGGTAGGGGCGGCGAGCAGTACTTC.

The rearrangement links TRBV20-1 to TRBJ1-4; D not resolved. Between the trimmed V and J ends, which lost 4 bases and 1 base, there was a span of 10 bases. From germline, CDR1 is DFQATT and CDR2 SNEGSKA (reference sequence). The CDR3 has 14 amino acids. CDR3 sequence (DNA): TGCAGTGCTATTTCGTCCTTAACTAATGAAAAACTGTTTTTT. This gives the protein CSAISSLTNEKLFF.

This clonotype was counted a single time. The chain couples TRBV14 to TRBJ2-4; 13 bases are shared with TRBD2. V lost 1 base, J lost 0 bases, and 9 bases stayed unmatched. The CDR3 runs 20 residues. The germline CDR1 and CDR2 sequences are SGHDN and FVKESK. The CDR3 nucleotides read TGTGCCAGCAGCCAAGCTCCGGGACTAGCGGGACAGCTAGCCAAAAACATTCAGTACTTC. Amino acid sequence: CASSQAPGLAGQLAKNIQYF.

The chain joins TRBV6-2 or TRBV6-3 to TRBJ1-1, with D perhaps TRBD1 (6 bases). Germline values: CDR1 MNHEY, CDR2 SVGEGT. Trimming removed 8 bases at V and 4 bases at J, with 23 bases between. CDR3 length: 16 amino acids. Written as DNA, the CDR3 is TGTGCCAGCGGTGGCGCGGTGGGGGGCGAGGGCACTGAAGCTTTCTTT. Its translation is CASGGAVGGEGTEAFF.

The chain uses TRBV5-1 and TRBJ2-7; 11 bases line up with TRBD2. Per the germline V gene, CDR1 is SGHRS and CDR2 is YFSETQ. Unmatched junction bases numbered 19, after V lost 1 base and J lost 7 bases. The CDR3 is 19 residues long. The CDR3 nucleotides read TGCGCCAGCAGCTTGCCAGAAACCCGGGCTAGCGGGAGGAACAATGAGCAGTACTTC. Protein product: CASSLPETRASGRNNEQYF.

This rearrangement joins TRBV10-1 to TRBJ2-3, with D possibly TRBD1 on 6 matching bases. Germline CDR1 and CDR2: WNHNN and SYGVQD (reference sequence). This CDR3 contains 14 residues. V lost 3 bases and J lost 10, with 17 bases in between. The CDR3 sequence: CASSDTPDRIAQYF. The CDR3 DNA sequence: TGCGCCAGCAGTGATACCCCCGACAGGATAGCGCAGTATTTT.

The rearrangement uses TRBV6-1 and TRBJ1-5; 12 bases are a match to TRBD1. V dropped 6 bases and J dropped 3; count of bases not matched to a gene: 9. The CDR3 extends over 17 amino acids. Germline V gene lookup returns CDR1 MNHNS and CDR2 SASEGT. The chain's CDR3 is CASSPRDRGLTNQPQHF. CDR3 DNA: TGTGCCAGCAGCCCCCGGGACAGGGGGCTTACCAATCAGCCCCAGCATTTT.

This chain uses TRBV7-6 with TRBJ2-1; 10 bases are a match to TRBD1. In germline, CDR1 is SGHVS, CDR2 FNYEAQ. Germline trimming cut 5 bases from V and 7 bases from J; bases unmatched to any gene: 11. The CDR3 sequence is 16 residues long. CDR3 loop: CASSASPGTGANEQFF. CDR3 nucleotides: TGTGCCAGCAGCGCATCACCCGGGACAGGGGCTAATGAGCAGTTCTTC.

V usage is TRBV14 and J usage is TRBJ2-7; D is undetermined. CDR1 and CDR2 from the germline V gene are SGHDN and FVKESK. This CDR3 is built from 13 residues. Trimming took 4 bases from V and 6 from J, leaving 13 bases between them. CDR3 in amino acids: CASSPVRSGEQYF. As DNA, the CDR3 is TGTGCCAGCAGCCCAGTCCGGTCGGGCGAGCAGTACTTC.

The chain employs TRBV6-6 and TRBJ2-5; D is unresolved. The CDR3 spans 15 residues. The germline CDR1 and CDR2 sequences are MNHNY and SVGAGI (reference sequence). Trimming left V 2 bases short and J 11 bases short, with 21 bases between. CDR3 in DNA: TGTGCCAGCAGTTACAGGGCTAGAAGTTACAATGAGCAGTACTTC. Translation gives CASSYRARSYNEQYF.

About this clonotype itself: Mismatch with germline at one junction end may stem from a read error. The V and J genes are TRBV6-6 and TRBJ2-1; 10 positions match TRBD1. Germline CDR1 MNHNY, CDR2 SVGAGI (reference sequence). The CDR3 has 15 amino acids. As DNA, the CDR3 is TGTGCCAGCAGCTCCCGGGACAGGGGTGGGAATGAGCGGTTCTTC. It translates to CASSSRDRGGNERFF.

This clonotype came up many times. The V gene is TRBV6-2 or TRBV6-3, the J gene TRBJ2-7, with TRBD1 identical over 7 bases. The V gene end was trimmed by 7 bases and the J gene end by 3 bases; junction bases not matched to a gene: 12. There are 15 residues in the CDR3. In germline, CDR1 is MNHEY, CDR2 SVGEGT. CDR3 residues: CASTLSGQTFYEQYF. The DNA for the CDR3 is TGTGCCAGCACCCTCTCGGGACAGACTTTCTACGAGCAGTACTTC.

The chain couples TRBV4-2 to TRBJ2-3, with TRBD2 matching over 12 bases. The CDR3 length is 15 residues. CDR1 and CDR2 from the germline V gene are LGHNA and YNFKEQ. With 9 bases clipped from V and 4 bases from J, the junction kept 8 bases outside the gene matches. In DNA form, the CDR3 reads TGTGCCAGTTCTAGCGGGGGGGACGGTGCAGATACGCAGTATTTT. This gives the protein CASSSGGDGADTQYF.

As to this clonotype: A much larger clone lies one base from this, so it may be a read error. This rearrangement joins TRBV3-1 to TRBJ2-5; maybe TRBD1 (6 bases). The DNA end is a closer match to TRBJ2-1, so the J assignment may be wrong. The germline V gene has CDR1 LGHDT and CDR2 YNNKEL (reference sequence). This CDR3 has 17 amino acids. This CDR3 reads CASSQVIENTGQETQFF. DNA of the CDR3: TGTGCCAGCAGCCAAGTAATCGAAAACACGGGACAAGAGACCCAGTTCTTC.

This rearrangement joins TRBV20-1 to TRBJ1-1; D is possibly TRBD1 (5 bases). CDR1 DFQATT and CDR2 SNEGSKA come from the germline V gene (reference sequence). V dropped 4 bases and J dropped 1 base, with 10 bases sitting between them. The CDR3 is made up of 13 amino acids. Written as DNA, the CDR3 is TGCAGTGCTATACGGGGACGGAACACTGAAGCTTTCTTT. Translation gives CSAIRGRNTEAFF.

The rearrangement joins TRBV5-1 to TRBJ2-5; 8 nucleotides match TRBD1. The germline gives CDR1 SGHRS, CDR2 YFSETQ. CDR3 size: 12 residues. V lost 2 bases, J lost 7 bases, and 1 base stayed unmatched. This CDR3 reads CASSFTGGTQYF. The CDR3 bases are TGCGCCAGCAGCTTTACAGGGGGGACCCAGTACTTC.

V gene TRBV4-2 combines with J gene TRBJ2-7; 9 bases agree with TRBD1. V trimming: 4 bases; J trimming: 2 bases; junction bases outside the gene matches: 12. Per the germline V gene, CDR1 is LGHNA and CDR2 is YNFKEQ. There are 17 residues in the CDR3. The CDR3 protein is CASSLDTGGSGAYEQYF. Here the CDR3 DNA reads TGTGCCAGCAGCCTCGATACAGGGGGCAGCGGGGCCTACGAGCAGTACTTC.

This clonotype was observed a single time. The chain couples TRBV10-1 to TRBJ2-5; 7 nucleotides align to TRBD2. This CDR3 has 14 residues. V gave up 0 bases and J gave up 11 bases; unmatched junction bases: 9. Germline V lookup: CDR1 WNHNN, CDR2 SYGVQD (reference sequence). CDR3 sequence: CASSESGGNNEQYF. Here the CDR3 DNA reads TGCGCCAGCAGTGAGTCGGGAGGGAACAATGAGCAGTACTTC.

This chain links TRBV5-1 with TRBJ2-1, with D possibly matching TRBD2 (7 bases). This CDR3 is 16 amino acids long. Germline V gene data show CDR1 as SGHRS and CDR2 as YFSETQ. V lost 0 bases, J lost 5 bases, and 15 bases lay in between. CDR3 in amino acids: CASSLGAAGADNEQFF. In DNA form, the CDR3 reads TGCGCCAGCAGCTTGGGGGCGGCGGGGGCCGACAATGAGCAGTTCTTC.

This rearrangement joins TRBV11-2 to TRBJ2-7; the match to TRBD2 covers 8 bases. V lost 5 bases, J lost 3 bases, and 12 bases stayed unmatched. In germline, CDR1 is SGHAT, CDR2 FQNNGV. This CDR3 contains 16 residues. CDR3 DNA sequence: TGTGCCAGCAGCGCGACCGCGGGGGGCCGGGGCTACGAGCAGTACTTC. This codes for CASSATAGGRGYEQYF.

The chain joins TRBV7-2 to TRBJ2-1; 14 bases match TRBD2. The germline gives CDR1 SGHTA, CDR2 FQGNSA. CDR3 length equals 15 residues. The ends lost 5 bases at V and 9 bases at J; junction bases unmatched: 6. In nucleotides, the CDR3 is TGTGCCAGCAGCCCGAGACTAGCGGGGGGGCGTGAGCAGTTCTTC. Translating gives CASSPRLAGGREQFF.